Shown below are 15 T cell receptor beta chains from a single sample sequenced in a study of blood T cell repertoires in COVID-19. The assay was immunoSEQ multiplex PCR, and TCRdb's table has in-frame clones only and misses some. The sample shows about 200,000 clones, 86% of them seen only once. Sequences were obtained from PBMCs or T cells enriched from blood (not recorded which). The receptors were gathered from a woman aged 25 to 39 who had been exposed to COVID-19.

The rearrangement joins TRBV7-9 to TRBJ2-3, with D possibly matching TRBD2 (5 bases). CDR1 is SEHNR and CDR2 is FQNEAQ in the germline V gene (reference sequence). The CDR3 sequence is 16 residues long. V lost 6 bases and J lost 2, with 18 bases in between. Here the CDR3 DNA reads TGTGCCAGCAGACATAAGATCGGAGGTTCCACAGATACGCAGTATTTT. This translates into CASRHKIGGSTDTQYF.

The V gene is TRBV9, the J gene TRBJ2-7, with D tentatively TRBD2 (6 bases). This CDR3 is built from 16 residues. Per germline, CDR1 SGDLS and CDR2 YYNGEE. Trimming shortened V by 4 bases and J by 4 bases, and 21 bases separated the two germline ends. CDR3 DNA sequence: TGTGCCAGCAGCCCTCGGGACTCCGGAGGGTCGTACGAGCAGTACTTC. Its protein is CASSPRDSGGSYEQYF.

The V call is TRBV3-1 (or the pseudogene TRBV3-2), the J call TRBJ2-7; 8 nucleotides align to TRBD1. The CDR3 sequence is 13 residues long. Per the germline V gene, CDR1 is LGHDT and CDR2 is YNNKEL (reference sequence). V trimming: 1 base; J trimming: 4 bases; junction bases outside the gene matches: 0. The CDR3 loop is CASSQGQGYEQYF. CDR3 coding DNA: TGTGCCAGCAGCCAAGGACAGGGGTACGAGCAGTACTTC.

The CDR3 spells CASSRPAGATNEKLFF. CDR3 bases: TGTGCCAGCAGTAGGCCCGCGGGGGCAACTAATGAAAAACTGTTTTTT. The chain uses TRBV27 and TRBJ1-4, with D maybe TRBD1 (5 bases). Germline V gene sequence: CDR1 MNHEY, CDR2 SMNVEV (reference sequence). Trimming cost V 5 bases and J 0 bases, with 13 bases left between them. There are 16 residues in the CDR3.

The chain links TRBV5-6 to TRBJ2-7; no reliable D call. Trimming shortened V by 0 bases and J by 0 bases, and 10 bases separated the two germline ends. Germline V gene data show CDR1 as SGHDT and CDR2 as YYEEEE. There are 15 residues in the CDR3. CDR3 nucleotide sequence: TGTGCCAGCAGCTTGGGGCAGATACACTCCTACGAGCAGTACTTC. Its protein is CASSLGQIHSYEQYF. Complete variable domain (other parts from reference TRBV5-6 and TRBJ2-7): DAGVTQSPTHLIKTRGQQVTLRCSPKSGHDTVSWYQQALGQGPQFIFQYYEEEERQRGNFPDRFSGHQFPNYSSELNVNALLLGDSALYLCASSLGQIHSYEQYFGPGTRLTVT.

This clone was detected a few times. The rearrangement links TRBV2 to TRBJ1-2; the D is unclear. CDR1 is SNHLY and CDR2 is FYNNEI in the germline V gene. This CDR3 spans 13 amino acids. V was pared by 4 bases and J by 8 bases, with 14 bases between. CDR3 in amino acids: CASSGVGRRGYTF. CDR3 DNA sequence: TGTGCCAGCAGTGGCGTCGGTCGGAGGGGCTACACCTTC.

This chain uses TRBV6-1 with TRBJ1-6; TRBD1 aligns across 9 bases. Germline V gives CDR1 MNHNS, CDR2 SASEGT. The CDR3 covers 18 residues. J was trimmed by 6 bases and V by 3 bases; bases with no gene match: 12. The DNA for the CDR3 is TGTGCCAGCAGTGATCTACAGGGGGCCAAGGGGTTTAATTCACCCCTCCACTTT. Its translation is CASSDLQGAKGFNSPLHF.

CDR3 sequence reads: CASSPFNSGGTGELFF. CDR3 DNA sequence: TGTGCCAGCAGCCCCTTCAATTCGGGCGGGACCGGGGAGCTGTTTTTT. V is TRBV7-6 and J is TRBJ2-2; D might be TRBD2 (5 bases). V lost 5 bases to trimming and J lost 5 bases, with 18 bases between them. The CDR3 covers 16 residues. Germline-derived CDR1 and CDR2 are SGHVS and FNYEAQ.

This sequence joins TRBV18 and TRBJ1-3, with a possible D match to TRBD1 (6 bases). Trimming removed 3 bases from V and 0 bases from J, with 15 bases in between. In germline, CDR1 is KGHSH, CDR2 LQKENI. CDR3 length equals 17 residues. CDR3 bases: TGTGCCAGCTCACCCCCTCGACAGGCAAGCTCTGGAAACACCATATATTTT. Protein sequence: CASSPPRQASSGNTIYF.

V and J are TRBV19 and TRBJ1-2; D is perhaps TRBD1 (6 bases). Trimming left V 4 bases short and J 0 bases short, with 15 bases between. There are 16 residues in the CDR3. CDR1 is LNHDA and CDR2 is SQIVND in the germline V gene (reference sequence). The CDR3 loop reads CASSTTGYSPNYGYTF. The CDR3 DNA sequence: TGTGCCAGTAGTACCACAGGGTACTCTCCTAACTATGGCTACACCTTC.

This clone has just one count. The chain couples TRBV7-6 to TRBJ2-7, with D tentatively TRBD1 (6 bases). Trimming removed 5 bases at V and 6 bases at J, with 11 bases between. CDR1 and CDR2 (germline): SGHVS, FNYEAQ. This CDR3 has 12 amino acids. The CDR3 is CASSVVRGEQYF. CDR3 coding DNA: TGTGCCAGCAGCGTCGTCAGGGGCGAGCAGTACTTC.

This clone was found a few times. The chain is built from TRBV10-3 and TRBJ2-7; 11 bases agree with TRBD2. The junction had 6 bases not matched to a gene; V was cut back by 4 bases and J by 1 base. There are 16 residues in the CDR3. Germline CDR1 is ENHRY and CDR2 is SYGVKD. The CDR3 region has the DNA TGTGCCATCAGTGCCAGACTAGCGGGGATTTCCTACGAGCAGTACTTC. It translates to CAISARLAGISYEQYF.

This CDR3 is CASSQDGVRGGETQYF. CDR3 coding DNA: TGTGCCAGCAGCCAAGATGGTGTAAGGGGCGGAGAGACCCAGTACTTC. This sequence joins TRBV3-1 (or the pseudogene TRBV3-2) and TRBJ2-5, with D possibly matching TRBD1 (5 bases). CDR3 length: 16 residues. The germline V gene encodes CDR1 LGHDT and CDR2 YNNKEL (reference sequence). Deletions cut 0 bases from V and 4 bases from J, with 15 bases between.

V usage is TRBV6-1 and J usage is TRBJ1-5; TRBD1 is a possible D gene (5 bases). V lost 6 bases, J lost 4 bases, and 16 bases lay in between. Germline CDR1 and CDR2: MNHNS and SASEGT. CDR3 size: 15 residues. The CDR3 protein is CASRSKGSPNQPQHF. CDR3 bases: TGTGCCAGCAGGAGCAAGGGGTCCCCTAATCAGCCCCAGCATTTT.

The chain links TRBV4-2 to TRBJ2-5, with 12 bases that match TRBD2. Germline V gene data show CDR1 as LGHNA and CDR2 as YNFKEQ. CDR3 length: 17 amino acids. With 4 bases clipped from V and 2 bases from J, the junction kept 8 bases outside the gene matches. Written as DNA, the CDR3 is TGTGCCAGCAGCCGAGGGGCTAGCGGGGGGGCACAAGAGACCCAGTACTTC. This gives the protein CASSRGASGGAQETQYF.